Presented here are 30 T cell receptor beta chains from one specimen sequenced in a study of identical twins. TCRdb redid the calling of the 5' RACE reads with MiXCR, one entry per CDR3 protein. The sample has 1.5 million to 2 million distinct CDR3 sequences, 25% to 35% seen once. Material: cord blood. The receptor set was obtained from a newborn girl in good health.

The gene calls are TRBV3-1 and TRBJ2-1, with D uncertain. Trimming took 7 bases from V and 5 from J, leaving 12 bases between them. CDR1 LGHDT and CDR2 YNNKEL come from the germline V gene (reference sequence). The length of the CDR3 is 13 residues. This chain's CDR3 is CASKDLNDNEQFF. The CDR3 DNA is TGTGCCAGCAAAGATCTAAATGACAATGAGCAGTTCTTC.

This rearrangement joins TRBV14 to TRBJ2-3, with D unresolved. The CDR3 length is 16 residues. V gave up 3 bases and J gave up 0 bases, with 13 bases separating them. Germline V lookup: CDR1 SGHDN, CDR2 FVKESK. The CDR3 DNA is TGTGCCAGCAGCCAGATCCCCCTCTCTAGCACAGATACGCAGTATTTT. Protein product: CASSQIPLSSTDTQYF.

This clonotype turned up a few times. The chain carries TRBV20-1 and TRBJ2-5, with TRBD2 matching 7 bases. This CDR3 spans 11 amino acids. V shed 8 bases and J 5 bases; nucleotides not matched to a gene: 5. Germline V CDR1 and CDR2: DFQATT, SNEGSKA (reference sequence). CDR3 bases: TGCAGTTTCAAAGCGGGGGAGACCCAGTACTTC. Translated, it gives CSFKAGETQYF.

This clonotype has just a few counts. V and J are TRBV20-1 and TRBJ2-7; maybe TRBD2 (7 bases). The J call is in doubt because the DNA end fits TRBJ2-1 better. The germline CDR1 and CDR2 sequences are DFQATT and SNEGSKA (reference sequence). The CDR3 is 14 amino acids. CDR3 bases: TGCAGTGTTGGGAGGACGGGGGGCCGGGAGGAGCAGTTCTTC. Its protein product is CSVGRTGGREEQFF.

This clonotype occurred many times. The CDR3 coding sequence is TGCAGCGTGAGTGACCCAGATACGCAGTATTTT. This codes for CSVSDPDTQYF. V and J are TRBV29-1 and TRBJ2-3; D uncertain. Germline CDR1 reads SQVTM; CDR2 reads ANQGSEA. The CDR3 is 11 amino acids. V shed 6 bases and J shed 4 bases, with 8 bases lying between them.

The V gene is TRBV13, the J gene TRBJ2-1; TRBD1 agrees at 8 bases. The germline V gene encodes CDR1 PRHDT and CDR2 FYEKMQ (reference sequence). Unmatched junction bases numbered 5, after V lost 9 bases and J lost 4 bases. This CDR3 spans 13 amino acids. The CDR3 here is CARGDRPYNEQFF. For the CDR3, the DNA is TGTGCCAGGGGGGACAGGCCGTACAATGAGCAGTTCTTC.

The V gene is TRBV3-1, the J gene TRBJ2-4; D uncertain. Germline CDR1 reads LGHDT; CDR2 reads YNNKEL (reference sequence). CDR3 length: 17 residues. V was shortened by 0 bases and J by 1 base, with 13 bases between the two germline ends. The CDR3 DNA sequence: TGTGCCAGCAGCCAAGAGGGGTGGTTGGACGCCAAAAACATTCAGTACTTC. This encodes CASSQEGWLDAKNIQYF.

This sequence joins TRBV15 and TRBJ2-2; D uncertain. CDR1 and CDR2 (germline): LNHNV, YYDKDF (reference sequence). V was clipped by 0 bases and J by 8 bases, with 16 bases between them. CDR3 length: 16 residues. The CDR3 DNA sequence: TGTGCCACCAGCAGAGATCCGGTGGTGTCCGTGGGGGAGCTGTTTTTT. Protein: CATSRDPVVSVGELFF.

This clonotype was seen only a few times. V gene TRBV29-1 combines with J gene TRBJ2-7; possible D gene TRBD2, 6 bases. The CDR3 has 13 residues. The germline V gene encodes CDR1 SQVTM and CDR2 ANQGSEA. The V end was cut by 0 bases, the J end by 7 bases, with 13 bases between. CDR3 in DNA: TGCAGCGTTGAAGATGGGGCGGGGAATGAGCAGTACTTC. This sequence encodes CSVEDGAGNEQYF.

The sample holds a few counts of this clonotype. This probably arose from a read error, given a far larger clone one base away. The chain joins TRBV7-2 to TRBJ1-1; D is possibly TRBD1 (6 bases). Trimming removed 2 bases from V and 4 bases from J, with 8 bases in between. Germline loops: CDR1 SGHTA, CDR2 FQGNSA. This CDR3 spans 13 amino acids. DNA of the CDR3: TGTGCCAGCAGCTTACAGGGGACCACTGAAGCTTTCTTT. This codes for CASSLQGTTEAFF.

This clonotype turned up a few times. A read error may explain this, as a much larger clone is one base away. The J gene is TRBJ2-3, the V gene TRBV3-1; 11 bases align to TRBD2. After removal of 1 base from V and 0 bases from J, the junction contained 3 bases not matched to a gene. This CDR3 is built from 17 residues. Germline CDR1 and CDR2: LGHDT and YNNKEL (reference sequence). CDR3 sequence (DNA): TGTGCCAGCAGCCAAGGCCTAGCGGGAGGTAGCACAGATACGCAGTATTTT. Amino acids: CASSQGLAGGSTDTQYF.

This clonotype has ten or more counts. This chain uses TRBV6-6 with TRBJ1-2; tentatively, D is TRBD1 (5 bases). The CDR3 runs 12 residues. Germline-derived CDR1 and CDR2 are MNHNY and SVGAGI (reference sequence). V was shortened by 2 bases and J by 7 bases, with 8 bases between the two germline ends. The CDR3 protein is CASSYEGRGYTF. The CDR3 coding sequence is TGTGCCAGCAGTTACGAGGGACGTGGCTACACCTTC.

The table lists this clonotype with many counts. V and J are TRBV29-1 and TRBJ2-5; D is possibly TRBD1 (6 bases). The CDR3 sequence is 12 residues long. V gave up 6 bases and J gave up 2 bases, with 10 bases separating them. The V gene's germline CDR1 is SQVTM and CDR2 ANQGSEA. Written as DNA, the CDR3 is TGCAGCGTGGACAGACTTCAAGAGACCCAGTACTTC. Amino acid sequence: CSVDRLQETQYF.

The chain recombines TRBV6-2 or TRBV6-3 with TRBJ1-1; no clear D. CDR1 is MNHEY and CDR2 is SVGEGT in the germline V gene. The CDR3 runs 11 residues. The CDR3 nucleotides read TGTGCTAGCTCCAGAATCGCTGAAGCTTTCTTT. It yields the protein CASSRIAEAFF.

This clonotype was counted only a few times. CDR3 nucleotides: TGTGCCAGCAGCCCGACCTGGGACAGGGCCTACGAGCAGTACTTC. Encoded protein: CASSPTWDRAYEQYF. This chain connects TRBV28 to TRBJ2-7; the match to TRBD1 covers 9 bases. CDR1 MDHEN and CDR2 SYDVKM come from the germline V gene. V trimming: 6 bases; J trimming: 2 bases; junction bases outside the gene matches: 8. This CDR3 has 15 residues.

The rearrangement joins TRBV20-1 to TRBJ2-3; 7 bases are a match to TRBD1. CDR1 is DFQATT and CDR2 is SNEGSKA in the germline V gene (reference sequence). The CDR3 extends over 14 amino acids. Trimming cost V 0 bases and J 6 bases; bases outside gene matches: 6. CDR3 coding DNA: TGCAGTGCTAGAGACTTAAAGGGGGCGGATACGCAGTATTTT. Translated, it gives CSARDLKGADTQYF.

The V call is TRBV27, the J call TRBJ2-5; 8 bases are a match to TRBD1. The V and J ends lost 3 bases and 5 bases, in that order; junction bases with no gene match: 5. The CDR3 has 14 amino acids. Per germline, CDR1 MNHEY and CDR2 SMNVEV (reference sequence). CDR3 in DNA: TGTGCCAGCAGTTTGTCAACAGGGGGGGAGACCCAGTACTTC. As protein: CASSLSTGGETQYF.

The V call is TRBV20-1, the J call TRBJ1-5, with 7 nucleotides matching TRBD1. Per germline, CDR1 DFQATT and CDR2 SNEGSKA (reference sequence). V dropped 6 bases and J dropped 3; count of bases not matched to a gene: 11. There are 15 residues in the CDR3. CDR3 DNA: TGCAGTGCCCTTAACAGGGGTGGGGACAATCAGCCCCAGCATTTT. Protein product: CSALNRGGDNQPQHF.

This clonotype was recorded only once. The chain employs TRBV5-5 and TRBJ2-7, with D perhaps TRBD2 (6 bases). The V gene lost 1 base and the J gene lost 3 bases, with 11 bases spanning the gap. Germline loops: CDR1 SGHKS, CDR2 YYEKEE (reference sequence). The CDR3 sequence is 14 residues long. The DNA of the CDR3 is TGTGCCAGCAGCTTGACTAGCTGGCTCTACGAGCAGTACTTC. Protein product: CASSLTSWLYEQYF.

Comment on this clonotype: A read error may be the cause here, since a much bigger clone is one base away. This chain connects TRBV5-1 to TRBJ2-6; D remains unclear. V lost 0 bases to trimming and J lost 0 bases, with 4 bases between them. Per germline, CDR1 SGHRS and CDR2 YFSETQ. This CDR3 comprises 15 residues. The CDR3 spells CASSLVHSGANVLTF. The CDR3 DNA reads TGCGCCAGCAGCTTGGTCCACTCTGGGGCCAACGTCCTGACTTTC.

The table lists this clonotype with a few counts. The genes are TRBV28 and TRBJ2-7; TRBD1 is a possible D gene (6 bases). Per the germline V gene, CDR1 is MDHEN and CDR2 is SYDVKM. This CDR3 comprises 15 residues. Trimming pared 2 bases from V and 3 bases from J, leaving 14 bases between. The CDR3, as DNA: TGTGCCAGCAGTTTAGGGCAGGGGCTTTTCTACGAGCAGTACTTC. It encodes CASSLGQGLFYEQYF.

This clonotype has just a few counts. The CDR3 DNA sequence: TGTGCCACCATCACAGGGGCCCCCACCTACGAGCAGTACTTC. Amino acid sequence: CATITGAPTYEQYF. V usage is TRBV28 and J usage is TRBJ2-7, with TRBD1 matching over 7 bases. Germline-derived CDR1 and CDR2 are MDHEN and SYDVKM. Trimming took 10 bases from V and 2 from J; bases not matched to a gene: 11. CDR3 length: 14 amino acids.

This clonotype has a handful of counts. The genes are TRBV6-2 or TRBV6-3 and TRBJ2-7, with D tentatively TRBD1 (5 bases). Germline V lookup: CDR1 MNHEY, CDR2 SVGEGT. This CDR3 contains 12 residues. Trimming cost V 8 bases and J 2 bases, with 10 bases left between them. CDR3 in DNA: TGTGCCAGCCGGACACCTGCCTACGAGCAGTACTTC. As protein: CASRTPAYEQYF.

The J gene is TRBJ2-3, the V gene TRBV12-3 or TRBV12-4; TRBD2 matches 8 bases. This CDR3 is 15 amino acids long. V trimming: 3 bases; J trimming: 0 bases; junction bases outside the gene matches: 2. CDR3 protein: CASSFGGGSTDTQYF. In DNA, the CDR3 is TGTGCCAGCAGTTTCGGGGGGGGTAGCACAGATACGCAGTATTTT.

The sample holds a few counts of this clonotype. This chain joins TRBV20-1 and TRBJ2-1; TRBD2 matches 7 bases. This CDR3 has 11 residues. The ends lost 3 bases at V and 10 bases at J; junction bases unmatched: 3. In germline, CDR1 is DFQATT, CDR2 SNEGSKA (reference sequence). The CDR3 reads CSARPGGEQFF. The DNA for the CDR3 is TGCAGTGCTAGGCCCGGGGGGGAGCAGTTCTTC.

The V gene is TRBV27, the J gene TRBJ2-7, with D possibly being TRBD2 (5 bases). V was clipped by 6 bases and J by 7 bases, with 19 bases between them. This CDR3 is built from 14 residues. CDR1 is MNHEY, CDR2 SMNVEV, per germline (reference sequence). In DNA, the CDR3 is TGTGCCAGCAGGCCTCGGACTGCTCTGTGGGAGCAGTACTTC. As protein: CASRPRTALWEQYF.

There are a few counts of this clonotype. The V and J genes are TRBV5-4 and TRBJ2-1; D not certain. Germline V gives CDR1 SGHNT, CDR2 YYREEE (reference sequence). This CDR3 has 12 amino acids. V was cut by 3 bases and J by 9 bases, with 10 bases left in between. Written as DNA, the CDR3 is TGTGCCAGCAGCTCCTCATCTACTGAGCAGTTCTTC. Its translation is CASSSSSTEQFF.

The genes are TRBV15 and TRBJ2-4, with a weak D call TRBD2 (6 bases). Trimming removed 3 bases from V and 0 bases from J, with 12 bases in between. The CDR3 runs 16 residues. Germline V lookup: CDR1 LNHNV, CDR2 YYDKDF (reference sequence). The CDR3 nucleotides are TGTGCCACCAGCAGTTTCGGGGGACTAGCCAAAAACATTCAGTACTTC. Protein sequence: CATSSFGGLAKNIQYF.

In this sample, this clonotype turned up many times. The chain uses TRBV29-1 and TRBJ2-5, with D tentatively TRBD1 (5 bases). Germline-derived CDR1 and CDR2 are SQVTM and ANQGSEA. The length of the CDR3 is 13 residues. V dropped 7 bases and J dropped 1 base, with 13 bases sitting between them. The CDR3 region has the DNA TGCAGCGGTTCGGGCAGGGTCCAAGAGACCCAGTACTTC. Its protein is CSGSGRVQETQYF.

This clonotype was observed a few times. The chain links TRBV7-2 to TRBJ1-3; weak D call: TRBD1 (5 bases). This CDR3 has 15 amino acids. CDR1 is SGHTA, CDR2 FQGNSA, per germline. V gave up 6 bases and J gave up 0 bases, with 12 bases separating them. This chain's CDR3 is CASSRNGGSGNTIYF. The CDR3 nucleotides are TGTGCCAGCAGTCGTAACGGGGGCTCTGGAAACACCATATATTTT.